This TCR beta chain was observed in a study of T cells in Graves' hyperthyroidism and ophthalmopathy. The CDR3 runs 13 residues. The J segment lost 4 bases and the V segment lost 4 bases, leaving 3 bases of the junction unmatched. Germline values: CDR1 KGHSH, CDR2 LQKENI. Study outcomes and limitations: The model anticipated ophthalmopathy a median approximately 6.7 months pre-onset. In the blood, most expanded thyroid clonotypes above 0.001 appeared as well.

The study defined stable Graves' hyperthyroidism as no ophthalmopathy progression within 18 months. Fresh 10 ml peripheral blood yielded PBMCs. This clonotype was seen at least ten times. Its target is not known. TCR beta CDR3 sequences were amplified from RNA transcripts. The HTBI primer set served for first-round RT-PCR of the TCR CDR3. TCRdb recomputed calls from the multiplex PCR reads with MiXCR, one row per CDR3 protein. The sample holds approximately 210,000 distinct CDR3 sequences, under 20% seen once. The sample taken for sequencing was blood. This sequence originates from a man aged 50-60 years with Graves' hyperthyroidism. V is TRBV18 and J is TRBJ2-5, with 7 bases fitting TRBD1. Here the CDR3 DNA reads TGTGCCAGCTCACTGGGACAGCGAGAGACCCAGTACTTC. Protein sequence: CASSLGQRETQYF.